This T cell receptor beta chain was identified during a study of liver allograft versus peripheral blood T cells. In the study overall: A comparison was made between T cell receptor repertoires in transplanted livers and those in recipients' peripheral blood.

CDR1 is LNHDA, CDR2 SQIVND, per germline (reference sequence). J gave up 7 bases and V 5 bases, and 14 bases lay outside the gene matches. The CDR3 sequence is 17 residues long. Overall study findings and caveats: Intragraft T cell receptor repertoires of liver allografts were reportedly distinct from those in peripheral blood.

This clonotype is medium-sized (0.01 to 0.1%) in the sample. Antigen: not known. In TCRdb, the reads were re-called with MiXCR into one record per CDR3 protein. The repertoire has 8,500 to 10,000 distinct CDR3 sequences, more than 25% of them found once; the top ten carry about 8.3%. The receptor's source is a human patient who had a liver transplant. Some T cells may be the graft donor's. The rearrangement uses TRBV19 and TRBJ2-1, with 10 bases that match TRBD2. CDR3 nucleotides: TGTGCCAGTAGTTTAAAAGGGGTCCTAGCGGGAGTGAATGAGCAGTTCTTC. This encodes CASSLKGVLAGVNEQFF.